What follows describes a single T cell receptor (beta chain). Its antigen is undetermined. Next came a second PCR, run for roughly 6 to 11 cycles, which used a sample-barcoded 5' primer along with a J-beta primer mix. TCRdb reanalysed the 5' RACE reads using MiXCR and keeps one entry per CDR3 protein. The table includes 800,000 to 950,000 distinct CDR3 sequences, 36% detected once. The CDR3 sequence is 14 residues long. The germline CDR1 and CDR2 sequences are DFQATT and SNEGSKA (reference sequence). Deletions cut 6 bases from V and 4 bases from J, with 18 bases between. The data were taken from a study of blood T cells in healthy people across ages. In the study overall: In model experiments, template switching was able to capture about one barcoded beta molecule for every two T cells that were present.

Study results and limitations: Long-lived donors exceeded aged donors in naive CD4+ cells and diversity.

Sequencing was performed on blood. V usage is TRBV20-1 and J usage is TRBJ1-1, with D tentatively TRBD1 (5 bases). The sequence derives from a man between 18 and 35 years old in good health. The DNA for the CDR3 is TGCAGTGCCGTCCCAGCGACAGAGAGCACTGAAGCTTTCTTT. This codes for CSAVPATESTEAFF.